The entry below gives a single T cell receptor beta chain sequence along with its context. Its antigen is currently unknown. Per the germline V gene, CDR1 is KGHSH and CDR2 is LQKENI. The CDR3 spans 17 residues. The V end lost 3 bases, the J end lost 2 bases, and 19 bases lay between the germline ends. TCRdb used MiXCR to reprocess the 5' RACE reads, holding one entry per CDR3 protein. The sample has around 310,000 distinct CDR3 sequences; roughly 4% are singletons. The sample belongs to a study of T cells after yellow fever vaccination. Study results and limitations: The secondary response peaked faster, at day 5 versus 15, but was weaker. Most primary-vaccination clones reappeared after the booster (around 95% CD4, 88% CD8).

The TCR was taken from a man aged 18 to 29 who received the YFV17D yellow fever vaccine. This chain connects TRBV18 to TRBJ1-1; D is undetermined. The sample here was PBMCs, taken 5 days after the yellow fever booster vaccination. CDR3 region: CASSPPGSVRDNTEAFF. CDR3 coding DNA: TGTGCCAGCTCACCGCCAGGATCGGTAAGGGATAACACTGAAGCTTTCTTT.